The present TCR beta chain was sequenced within a study of post-analysis software for immune sequencing data (dated by TCRdb to the mid-2010s). About the study as a whole: The recorded disease courses included relapsing-remitting, secondary progressive and progressive-relapsing multiple sclerosis, and some patients had no subtype annotation. The patient repertoires were compared against around 11 previously published healthy control repertoires obtained from donors aged about 6 to 27 years. A subset of samples was prepared in parallel using single-end sample barcoding, then pooled and co-amplified after Illumina adapter ligation.

Receptors were amplified or captured by PCR. Sequencing was performed on an Illumina HiSeq 2500. To reduce PCR and sequencing biases, unique molecular identifiers were incorporated into the TCR beta cDNA libraries. Some 500,000 cDNA molecules were obtained per 1 to 10 million input T cells, so each molecule approximated one T cell. Patient libraries were prepared and sequenced with the same protocol used for the earlier healthy control dataset. Samples belonging to the same batch were prepared together, multiplexed and sequenced on a shared HiSeq lane. The study's processing was this. Raw barcoded reads were processed with MIGEC, discarding single-read molecular identifier groups before consensus assembly and CDR3 extraction. VDJtools was used for post-analysis of the clonotype tables, and diversity was normalized by down-sampling every dataset to the size of the smallest sample. To correct batch-related cross-sample contamination, repertoire overlap clustering matched CDR3 amino acid sequences but not nucleotide sequences. Using fastp trimming at Q25 and MiXCR clonotype assembly, TCRdb reanalyzed the public sequencing data and kept in-frame beta chains. Each entry merges the rows of one CDR3 protein and shows their most common DNA and genes. The V and J calls come from TCRdb's annotation, not from the publication. In this sample the table shows approximately 630,000 distinct CDR3 sequences, approximately 60% of which occur a single time. Approximately 10% of the sample belongs to the ten largest clones.

What the work shows at the level of the full study, not this receptor alone: Significantly lower normalized Chao1 diversity was found in multiple sclerosis patients than in controls, suggesting substantial peripheral T-cell clonal expansion. The multiple sclerosis patient group was slightly younger than the control group. Significantly higher frequencies in patients than in controls were found for several TRBV segments, including TRBV5-6, TRBV5-1 and TRBV20-1. Direct clustering with F measure showed strong co-clustering of samples prepared in the same batch, prompting a batch-effect correction.

TCR beta repertoires were profiled from peripheral blood of roughly 13 young patients with multiple sclerosis to demonstrate the VDJtools post-analysis software. Multiple sclerosis patients were children and adolescents aged roughly 6 to 17 years. This clonotype occurred a few times. Which antigen it targets is not known. No base qualities exist here, and no much larger clone lies one base off it. The V end loses 5 bases and the J end loses 0 bases, and a stretch of 7 bases separates them. From its cysteine to its phenylalanine, the CDR3 spans 12 amino acids. Here the CDR3 DNA is all that survives: 36 bases in frame from base 1. The germline V gene provides CDR1 SQVTM and CDR2 ANQGSEA.

This TCR came from a girl aged 2-10 years with multiple sclerosis. The receptor chain draws on TRBV29-1 and TRBJ2-5, with the D gene call left open. The specimen was blood. The sequence in DNA is TGCAGCGTTTCCGCGGACCAAGAGACCCAGTACTTC. Its protein product is CSVSADQETQYF.